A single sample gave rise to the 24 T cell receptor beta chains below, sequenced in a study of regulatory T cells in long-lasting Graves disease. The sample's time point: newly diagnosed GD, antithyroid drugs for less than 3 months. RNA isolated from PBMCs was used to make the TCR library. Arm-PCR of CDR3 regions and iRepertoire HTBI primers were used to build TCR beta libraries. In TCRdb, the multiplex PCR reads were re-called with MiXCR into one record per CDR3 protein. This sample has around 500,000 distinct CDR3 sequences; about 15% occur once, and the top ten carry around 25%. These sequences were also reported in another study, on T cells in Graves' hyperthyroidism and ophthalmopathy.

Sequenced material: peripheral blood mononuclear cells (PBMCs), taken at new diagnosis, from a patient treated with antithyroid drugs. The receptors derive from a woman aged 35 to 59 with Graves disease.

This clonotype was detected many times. CDR3 residues: CASSVSGALIGNEQFF. Written as DNA, the CDR3 is TGTGCCAGCAGCGTGAGCGGGGCCCTCATAGGCAATGAGCAGTTCTTC. The chain uses TRBV7-8 and TRBJ2-1; 7 bases line up with TRBD2. The CDR3 is 16 amino acids. V lost 5 bases and J lost 6; bases outside the gene matches: 13. Germline-derived CDR1 and CDR2 are SGHVS and FQNEAQ.

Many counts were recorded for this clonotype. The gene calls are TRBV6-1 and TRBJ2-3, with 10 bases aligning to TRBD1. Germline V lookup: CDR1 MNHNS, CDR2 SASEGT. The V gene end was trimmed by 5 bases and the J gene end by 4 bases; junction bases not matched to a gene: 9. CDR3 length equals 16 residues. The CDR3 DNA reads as TGTGCCAGCAGTCAACTACCGGGACAGGGGTCAGATACGCAGTATTTT. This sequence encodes CASSQLPGQGSDTQYF.

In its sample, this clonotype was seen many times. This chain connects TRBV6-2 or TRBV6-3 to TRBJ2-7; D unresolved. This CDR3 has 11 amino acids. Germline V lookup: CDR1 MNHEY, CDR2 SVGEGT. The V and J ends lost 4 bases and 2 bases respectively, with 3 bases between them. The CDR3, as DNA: TGTGCCAGCAGTTGGACCTACGAGCAGTACTTC. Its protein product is CASSWTYEQYF.

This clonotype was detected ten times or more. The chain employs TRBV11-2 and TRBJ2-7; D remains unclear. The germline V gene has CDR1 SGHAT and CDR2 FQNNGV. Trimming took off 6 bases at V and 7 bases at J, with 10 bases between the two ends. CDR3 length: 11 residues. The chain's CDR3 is CASRLMGEQYF. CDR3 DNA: TGTGCCAGCAGGTTGATGGGGGAGCAGTACTTC.

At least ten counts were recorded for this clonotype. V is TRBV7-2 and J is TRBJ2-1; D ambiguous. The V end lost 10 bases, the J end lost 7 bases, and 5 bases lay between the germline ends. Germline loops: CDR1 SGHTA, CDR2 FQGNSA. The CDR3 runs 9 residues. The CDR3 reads CANRNEQFF. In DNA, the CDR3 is TGTGCCAACCGGAATGAGCAGTTCTTC.

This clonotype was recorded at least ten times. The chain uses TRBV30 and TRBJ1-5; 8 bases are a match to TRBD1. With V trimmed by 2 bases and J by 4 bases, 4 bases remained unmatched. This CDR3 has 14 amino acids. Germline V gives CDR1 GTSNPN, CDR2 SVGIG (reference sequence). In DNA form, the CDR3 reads TGTGCCTGGAGTCGGACAGGGATGAATCAGCCCCAGCATTTT. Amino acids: CAWSRTGMNQPQHF. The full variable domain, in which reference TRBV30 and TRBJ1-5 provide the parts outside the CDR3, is SQTIHQWPATLVQPVGSPLSLECTVEGTSNPNLYWYRQAAGRGLQLLFYSVGIGQISSEVPQNLSASRPQDRQFILSSKKLLLSDSGFYLCAWSRTGMNQPQHFGDGTRLSIL.

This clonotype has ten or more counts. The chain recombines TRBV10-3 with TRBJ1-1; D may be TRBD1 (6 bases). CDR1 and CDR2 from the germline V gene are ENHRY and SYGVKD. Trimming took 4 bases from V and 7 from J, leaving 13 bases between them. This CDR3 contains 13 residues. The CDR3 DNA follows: TGTGCCATCAGTGGCAGGGGAGATCTTGAAGCTTTCTTT. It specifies CAISGRGDLEAFF.

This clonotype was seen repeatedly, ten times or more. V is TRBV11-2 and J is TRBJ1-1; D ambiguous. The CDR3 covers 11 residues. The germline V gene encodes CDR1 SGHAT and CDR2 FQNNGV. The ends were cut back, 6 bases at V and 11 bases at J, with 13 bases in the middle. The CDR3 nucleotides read TGTGCCAGCAGATCCAATCAGAGGGCTTTCTTT. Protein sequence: CASRSNQRAFF.

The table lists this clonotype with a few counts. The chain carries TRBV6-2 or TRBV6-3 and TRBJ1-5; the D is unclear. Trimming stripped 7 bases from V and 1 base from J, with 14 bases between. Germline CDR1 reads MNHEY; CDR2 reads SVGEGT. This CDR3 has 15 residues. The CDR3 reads CASKTTPQSNQPQHF. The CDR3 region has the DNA TGTGCCAGCAAAACGACACCTCAGAGCAATCAGCCCCAGCATTTT.

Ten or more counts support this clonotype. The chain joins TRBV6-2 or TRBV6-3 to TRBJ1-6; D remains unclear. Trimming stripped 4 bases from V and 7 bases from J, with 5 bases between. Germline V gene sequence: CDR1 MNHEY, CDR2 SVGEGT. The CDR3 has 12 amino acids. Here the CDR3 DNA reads TGTGCCAGCAGTTCTGGGAATTCACCCCTCCACTTT. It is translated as CASSSGNSPLHF.

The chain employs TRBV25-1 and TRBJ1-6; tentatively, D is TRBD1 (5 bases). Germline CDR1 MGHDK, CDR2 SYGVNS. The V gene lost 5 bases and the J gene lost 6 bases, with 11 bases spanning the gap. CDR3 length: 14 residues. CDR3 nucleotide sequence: TGTGCCAGCAGTCGGGGGTGGGTTAATTCACCCCTCCACTTT. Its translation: CASSRGWVNSPLHF.

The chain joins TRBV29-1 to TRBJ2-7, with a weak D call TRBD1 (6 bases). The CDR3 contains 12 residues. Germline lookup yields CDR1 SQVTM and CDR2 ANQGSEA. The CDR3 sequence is CSLPRGHYEQYF. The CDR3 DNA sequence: TGCTCCCTTCCCAGGGGACACTACGAGCAGTACTTC.

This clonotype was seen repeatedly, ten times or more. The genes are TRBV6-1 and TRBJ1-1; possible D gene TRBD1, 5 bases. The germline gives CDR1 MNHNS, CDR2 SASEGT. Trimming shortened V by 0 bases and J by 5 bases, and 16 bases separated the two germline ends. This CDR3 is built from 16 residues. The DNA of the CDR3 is TGTGCCAGCAGTGAAGCGAGAGGGGCAGGTTGGACTGAAGCTTTCTTT. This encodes CASSEARGAGWTEAFF.

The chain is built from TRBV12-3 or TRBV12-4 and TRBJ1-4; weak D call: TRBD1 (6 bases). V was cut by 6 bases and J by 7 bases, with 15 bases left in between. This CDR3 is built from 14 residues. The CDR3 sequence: CASSPGGGSEKLFF. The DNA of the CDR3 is TGTGCCAGCAGCCCTGGAGGGGGGAGTGAAAAACTGTTTTTT.

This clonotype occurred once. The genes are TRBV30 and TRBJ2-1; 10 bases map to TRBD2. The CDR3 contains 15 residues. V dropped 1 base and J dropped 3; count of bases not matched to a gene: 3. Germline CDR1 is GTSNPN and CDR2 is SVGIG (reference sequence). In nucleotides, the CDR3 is TGTGCCTGGAGTGGGGCTAGCGGGGGCTACAATGAGCAGTTCTTC. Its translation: CAWSGASGGYNEQFF.

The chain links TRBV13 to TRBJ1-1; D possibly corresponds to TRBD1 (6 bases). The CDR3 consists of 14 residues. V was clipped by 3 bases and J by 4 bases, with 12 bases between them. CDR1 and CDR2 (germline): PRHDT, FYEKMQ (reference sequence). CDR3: CASSLLGQLTEAFF. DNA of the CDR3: TGTGCCAGCAGCTTGCTAGGACAGCTCACTGAAGCTTTCTTT.

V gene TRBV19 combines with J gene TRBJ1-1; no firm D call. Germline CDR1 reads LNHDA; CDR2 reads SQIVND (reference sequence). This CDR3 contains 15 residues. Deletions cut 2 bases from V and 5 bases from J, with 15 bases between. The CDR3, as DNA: TGTGCCAGTAGTATAAGTGCTTCCGGGAGGACTGAAGCTTTCTTT. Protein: CASSISASGRTEAFF.

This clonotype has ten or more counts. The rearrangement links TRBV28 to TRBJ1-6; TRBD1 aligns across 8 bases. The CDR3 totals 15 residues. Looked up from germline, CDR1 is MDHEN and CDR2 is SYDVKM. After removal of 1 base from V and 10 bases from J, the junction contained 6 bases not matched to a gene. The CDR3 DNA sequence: TGTGCCAGCAGTTTATTGGACAGGGAGGGCTCACCCCTCCACTTT. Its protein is CASSLLDREGSPLHF.

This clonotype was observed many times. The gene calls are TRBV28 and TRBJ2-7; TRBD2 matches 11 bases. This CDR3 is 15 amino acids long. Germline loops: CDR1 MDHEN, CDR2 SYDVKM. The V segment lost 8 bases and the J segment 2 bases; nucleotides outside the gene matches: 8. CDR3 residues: CASCRLAGPTYEQYF. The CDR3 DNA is TGTGCCAGCTGTCGACTAGCGGGGCCTACCTACGAGCAGTACTTC.

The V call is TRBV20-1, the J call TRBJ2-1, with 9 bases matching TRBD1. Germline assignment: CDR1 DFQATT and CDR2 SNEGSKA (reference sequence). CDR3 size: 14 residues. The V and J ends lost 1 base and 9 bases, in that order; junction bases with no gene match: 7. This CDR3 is CSARGDRGVSEQFF. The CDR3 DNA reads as TGCAGTGCTAGAGGAGACAGGGGGGTCAGTGAGCAGTTCTTC.

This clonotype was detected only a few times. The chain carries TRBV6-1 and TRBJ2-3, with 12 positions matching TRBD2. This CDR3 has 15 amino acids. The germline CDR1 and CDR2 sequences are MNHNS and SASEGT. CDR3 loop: CGTGLAGLSTDTQYF. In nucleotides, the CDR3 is TGTGGAACGGGACTAGCGGGCCTAAGCACAGATACGCAGTATTTT.

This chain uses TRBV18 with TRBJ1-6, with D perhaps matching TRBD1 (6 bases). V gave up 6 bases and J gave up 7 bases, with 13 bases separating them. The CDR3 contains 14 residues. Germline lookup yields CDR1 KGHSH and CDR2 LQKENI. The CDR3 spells CASSQTGNNSPLHF. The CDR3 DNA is TGTGCCAGCTCCCAAACAGGGAACAATTCACCCCTCCACTTT.

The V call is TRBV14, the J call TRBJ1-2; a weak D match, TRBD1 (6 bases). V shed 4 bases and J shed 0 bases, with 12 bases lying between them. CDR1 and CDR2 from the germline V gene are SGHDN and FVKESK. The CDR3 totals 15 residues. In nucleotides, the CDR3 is TGTGCCAGCAGCCCGGACAGTGCTCCTAACTATGGCTACACCTTC. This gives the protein CASSPDSAPNYGYTF. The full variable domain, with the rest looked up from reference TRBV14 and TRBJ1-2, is EAGVTQFPSHSVIEKGQTVTLRCDPISGHDNLYWYRRVMGKEIKFLLHFVKESKQDESGMPNNRFLAERTGGTYSTLKVQPAELEDSGVYFCASSPDSAPNYGYTFGSGTRLTVV.

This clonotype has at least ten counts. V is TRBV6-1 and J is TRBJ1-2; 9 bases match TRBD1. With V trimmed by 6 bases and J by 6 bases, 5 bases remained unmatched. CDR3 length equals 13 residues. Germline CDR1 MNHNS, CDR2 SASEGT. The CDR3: CASSSRQGDGYTF. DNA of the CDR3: TGTGCCAGCAGCTCTCGACAGGGGGATGGCTACACCTTC.